A selection of T cell receptor beta chains follows, all from one sample in a study of spatial heterogeneity in lung cancer. TCRdb reprocessed the 5' RACE reads via MiXCR and lists one record per CDR3 protein. The sample has tens of thousands of distinct CDR3 sequences; 4.5% to 7% are singletons. The sample consisted of PBMCs, taken at surgery. The receptors here all came from a male donor with early-stage non-small cell lung cancer. Both conserved end residues are trimmed from each CDR3. The order of the fields is V gene, D gene, J gene, CDR3 protein. A D gene is named only where the DNA matches it firmly.

>TRBV2|NA|TRBJ2-3
ASRTGQPRGTQY
>TRBV28|NA|TRBJ2-7
ASSTGLYEQY
>TRBV5-1|TRBD1|TRBJ2-3
ASSATGLRDTQY
>TRBV5-1|NA|TRBJ2-7
ASSPRPGIYEQY
>TRBV7-9|TRBD1|TRBJ2-7
ASSSTTGTAYEQY
>TRBV7-9|NA|TRBJ2-5
ASSLGVGHQETQY
>TRBV20-1|TRBD1|TRBJ2-7
SAGTGGPYEQY
>TRBV7-9|NA|TRBJ2-1
ASSSVWRGLPNEQF
>TRBV29-1|NA|TRBJ1-5
SARVRTLYQPQH
>TRBV28|NA|TRBJ2-1
ASLGSNYNEQF
>TRBV6-5|NA|TRBJ2-6
ASSVIGGRKGANVLT
>TRBV12-3/TRBV12-4|NA|TRBJ1-5
ASGASSDQPQH
>TRBV7-2|TRBD1|TRBJ1-2
ASSLGQGTGRGNGYT
>TRBV7-8|NA|TRBJ1-2
ASSLALHPQSYGYT
>TRBV7-9|NA|TRBJ2-5
ASTGQGGFETQY
>TRBV7-9|NA|TRBJ2-1
ASSTGGNEQF
>TRBV6-5|NA|TRBJ2-5
ASSYRGAEETQY
>TRBV28|NA|TRBJ2-7
ASRPGQFYEQY
>TRBV12-3/TRBV12-4|NA|TRBJ1-2
ASSPGPDRYGYT
>TRBV2|TRBD2|TRBJ2-1
ANTLGGRIDEQF
>TRBV4-1|NA|TRBJ2-5
ASSQDRAIRVTQY
>TRBV30|NA|TRBJ2-3
AWRSAEATDTQY
>TRBV20-1|NA|TRBJ1-3
SAPDSYSGNTIY